Shown below are 17 T cell receptor beta chains from a single sample sequenced in a study of PD-1 blockade in classical Hodgkin lymphoma (dated by TCRdb to 2018 to 2021). The sample's time point, from its label and the paper: cycle 2 day 1 (C2D1) of nivolumab. Every trial patient had relapsed following autologous stem cell transplantation, and prior brentuximab vedotin exposure was what differed among cohorts A, B and C. Library preparation was by the immunoSEQ multiplex PCR assay. The immuneACCESS repertoire file appears here via TCRdb, limited to in-frame rearrangements. These files lack a portion of the clones; in checked studies, under half of the deficit traces to unresolved V genes, and the cause of the others is not known. This sample has approximately 17,000 clones in its table, and less than 80% of those were observed once. The ten top clones hold approximately 8.8% of the sample. Sequenced here: peripheral blood mononuclear cells (PBMCs), sampled before the second cycle of nivolumab. These receptors were collected from a human donor with classical Hodgkin lymphoma.

V and J are TRBV11-2 and TRBJ1-4, with 9 bases fitting TRBD1. Germline trimming cut 5 bases from V and 8 bases from J; bases unmatched to any gene: 3. The length of the CDR3 is 13 residues. CDR1 and CDR2 (germline): SGHAT, FQNNGV. The CDR3 reads CASSPGQGEKLFF. CDR3 sequence (DNA): TGTGCCAGCAGCCCCGGACAGGGGGAAAAACTGTTTTTT.

V gene TRBV5-1 combines with J gene TRBJ2-5, with unresolved D. V was cut by 4 bases and J by 4 bases, with 14 bases left in between. The CDR3 has 14 amino acids. From germline, CDR1 is SGHRS and CDR2 YFSETQ. The CDR3 coding sequence is TGCGCCAGCAGCCAGAGACCGGACGGAGAGACCCAGTACTTC. This sequence encodes CASSQRPDGETQYF.

This clone was detected only a few times. The chain carries TRBV11-2 and TRBJ2-2, with TRBD2 identical over 12 bases. The germline gives CDR1 SGHAT, CDR2 FQNNGV. V gave up 5 bases and J gave up 4 bases; unmatched junction bases: 5. The CDR3 covers 16 residues. The CDR3: CASSPSGRAGTGELFF. The DNA for the CDR3 is TGTGCCAGCAGCCCTAGCGGGAGGGCGGGCACCGGGGAGCTGTTTTTT.

The V and J genes are TRBV28 and TRBJ2-7; 10 positions match TRBD1. The CDR3 loop spans 15 amino acids. Germline V CDR1 and CDR2: MDHEN, SYDVKM. V shed 4 bases, J shed 0 bases, and the junction held 3 bases outside the gene matches. CDR3 sequence reads: CASSSGQGVSYEQYF. In DNA, the CDR3 is TGTGCCAGCAGTTCCGGACAGGGGGTCTCCTACGAGCAGTACTTC.

As concerns this clone: A much more abundant neighbour one base away suggests this may be a read error. V and J are TRBV5-6 and TRBJ1-2; perhaps TRBD1 as D (6 bases). The CDR3 extends over 16 amino acids. CDR1 SGHDT and CDR2 YYEEEE come from the germline V gene. V dropped 4 bases and J dropped 4 bases, with 20 bases sitting between them. For the CDR3, the DNA is TGTGCCAGCAGCCTACGCCAGCAGGGGTTTTCCTATGGCTACACCTTC. It translates to CASSLRQQGFSYGYTF. Based on the CDR3 plus reference TRBV5-6 and TRBJ1-2, the full variable domain is DAGVTQSPTHLIKTRGQQVTLRCSPKSGHDTVSWYQQALGQGPQFIFQYYEEEERQRGNFPDRFSGHQFPNYSSELNVNALLLGDSALYLCASSLRQQGFSYGYTFGSGTRLTVV.

The chain is built from TRBV28 and TRBJ1-4, with 8 positions matching TRBD1. J gave up 7 bases and V 2 bases, and 6 bases lay outside the gene matches. The CDR3 is made up of 15 amino acids. CDR1 and CDR2 (germline): MDHEN, SYDVKM. CDR3 bases: TGTGCCAGCAGTTTAGGTCCCAGGGGGCTTGAAAAACTGTTTTTT. Amino acid sequence: CASSLGPRGLEKLFF.

The chain is built from TRBV27 and TRBJ2-7; a possible D gene is TRBD2 (5 bases). This CDR3 comprises 15 residues. V was clipped by 5 bases and J by 1 base, with 15 bases between them. CDR1 is MNHEY and CDR2 is SMNVEV in the germline V gene (reference sequence). CDR3 sequence (DNA): TGTGCCAGCAGTGTGGTGGGAGTTCTTTCCTACGAGCAGTACTTC. Protein sequence: CASSVVGVLSYEQYF.

The chain uses TRBV29-1 and TRBJ2-5; D unresolved. Germline V gene lookup returns CDR1 SQVTM and CDR2 ANQGSEA. V was cut by 2 bases and J by 2 bases, with 9 bases left in between. This CDR3 region has 13 residues. The CDR3: CSVEMRLQETQYF. CDR3 coding DNA: TGCAGCGTTGAAATGCGGTTACAAGAGACCCAGTACTTC.

The chain employs TRBV23-1 and TRBJ1-5; D not resolved. TRBV23-1 is assigned to the ORF class and has an uncertain function. Trimming removed 2 bases at V and 3 bases at J, with 11 bases between. CDR3 length: 15 amino acids. The CDR3 bases are TGCGCCAGCAGTCAAAACACGGATCCCAATCAGCCCCAGCATTTT. Its protein is CASSQNTDPNQPQHF.

This clone was found a few times. V is TRBV11-2 and J is TRBJ2-5; possibly TRBD1 for D (5 bases). Trimming removed 1 base from V and 2 bases from J, with 17 bases in between. Germline values: CDR1 SGHAT, CDR2 FQNNGV. The CDR3 length is 17 residues. The CDR3: CASSLAGAGWGQETQYF. CDR3 DNA: TGTGCCAGCAGCTTAGCTGGCGCAGGGTGGGGACAAGAGACCCAGTACTTC.

The gene calls are TRBV9 and TRBJ2-3, with 8 nucleotides matching TRBD2. The CDR3 sequence is 16 residues long. Trimming at V came to 4 bases and at J to 2 bases, leaving 9 bases not matched to a gene. CDR1 is SGDLS, CDR2 YYNGEE, per germline. CDR3 protein: CASSPHSGAFTDTQYF. The DNA for the CDR3 is TGTGCCAGCAGCCCGCATAGCGGGGCTTTCACAGATACGCAGTATTTT.

This clone is medium-sized (0.01 to 0.1%) by share. The chain carries TRBV30 and TRBJ1-2; D not resolved. Germline loops: CDR1 GTSNPN, CDR2 SVGIG (reference sequence). The CDR3 totals 11 residues. V lost 5 bases and J 3 bases, leaving 7 bases between the germline ends. The CDR3 loop is CAWGGDYGYTF. The DNA of the CDR3 is TGTGCCTGGGGTGGGGACTATGGCTACACCTTC.

This clone has just a few counts. The chain links TRBV27 to TRBJ2-7, with a possible D match to TRBD1 (7 bases). Germline V lookup: CDR1 MNHEY, CDR2 SMNVEV (reference sequence). The CDR3 has 14 residues. Trimming pared 5 bases from V and 4 bases from J, leaving 15 bases between. CDR3: CASSPTTGRYEQYF. The CDR3 bases are TGTGCCAGCAGTCCTACGACAGGGAGGTACGAGCAGTACTTC.

By sample fraction, this clone is medium-sized (0.01 to 0.1%). The CDR3 nucleotides read TGCGCCAGCAGCTTGGCCGGCGAGCGCCCTGAGCAGTTCTTC. Amino acids: CASSLAGERPEQFF. The chain is built from TRBV5-1 and TRBJ2-1; D ambiguous. Germline CDR1 SGHRS, CDR2 YFSETQ. The CDR3 is 14 amino acids. The germline V and J ends were trimmed by 0 bases and 9 bases, with 13 bases remaining between them.

V gene TRBV6-5 combines with J gene TRBJ2-1; D gene uncertain. The ends were cut back, 4 bases at V and 5 bases at J, with 18 bases in the middle. CDR1 MNHEY and CDR2 SVGAGI come from the germline V gene. The CDR3 is made up of 16 amino acids. In DNA, the CDR3 is TGTGCCAGCAGTTTAGGTACTCAACGAAGGGACAATGAGCAGTTCTTC. This sequence encodes CASSLGTQRRDNEQFF.

The chain joins TRBV11-2 to TRBJ2-1; 7 bases line up with TRBD2. V was clipped by 1 base and J by 6 bases; unmatched bases: 9. Germline-derived CDR1 and CDR2 are SGHAT and FQNNGV. The CDR3 runs 16 residues. CDR3 coding DNA: TGTGCCAGCAGCTTAGGGTCTAGCGGAGTGGGCAATGAGCAGTTCTTC. Amino acid sequence: CASSLGSSGVGNEQFF.

The rearrangement uses TRBV9 and TRBJ2-1, with TRBD2 matching 11 bases. The CDR3 is made up of 14 amino acids. Germline V gene data show CDR1 as SGDLS and CDR2 as YYNGEE. V trimming: 3 bases; J trimming: 6 bases; junction bases outside the gene matches: 2. The CDR3 nucleotides read TGTGCCAGCAGCGGACTAGCGGGATTCAATGAGCAGTTCTTC. Protein: CASSGLAGFNEQFF.